This entry lists 26 T cell receptor beta chains sequenced from one sample in a study of OX40 agonist ivuxolimab in advanced cancers. TCRdb's copy holds only in-frame clones and misses some; the assay was immunoSEQ multiplex PCR. Here the sample spans about 20,000 clones, 86% being singletons. Sample: CD4+ or CD8+ T cells sorted from blood, taken in a trial of the OX40 agonist ivuxolimab. Every receptor here comes from an adult with an advanced solid tumor such as melanoma, head and neck, liver or kidney cancer.

The chain has TRBV11-3 and TRBJ2-3; D tentatively reads TRBD1 or TRBD2 (5 bases each). CDR3 length equals 14 residues. V lost 5 bases to trimming and J lost 4 bases, with 13 bases between them. The germline V gene has CDR1 SGHNT and CDR2 YENEEA. CDR3 nucleotides: TGTGCCAGCAGCCCAGGGACCGCGGCAGATACGCAGTATTTT. This codes for CASSPGTAADTQYF.

This chain links TRBV5-5 with TRBJ2-7; D may be TRBD1 (6 bases). The length of the CDR3 is 13 residues. Looked up from germline, CDR1 is SGHKS and CDR2 is YYEKEE (reference sequence). V was clipped by 7 bases and J by 1 base, with 12 bases between them. CDR3 amino acids: CASSRGSSYEQYF. DNA for the CDR3: TGTGCCAGCTCCAGGGGTTCGTCCTACGAGCAGTACTTC.

The chain carries TRBV7-9 and TRBJ2-7; 7 nucleotides align to TRBD1. Germline V lookup: CDR1 SEHNR, CDR2 FQNEAQ (reference sequence). The CDR3 extends over 13 amino acids. The V gene end was trimmed by 9 bases and the J gene end by 0 bases; junction bases not matched to a gene: 5. The CDR3 here is CASSGDSSYEQYF. CDR3 nucleotide sequence: TGTGCCAGTTCCGGGGACAGCTCCTACGAGCAGTACTTC.

V is TRBV28 and J is TRBJ2-7, with a possible D match to TRBD2 (7 bases). The germline gives CDR1 MDHEN, CDR2 SYDVKM. V was clipped by 4 bases and J by 4 bases, with 20 bases between them. The CDR3 is 16 residues long. CDR3 amino acids: CASSWGRGRAPYEQYF. For the CDR3, the DNA is TGTGCCAGCAGTTGGGGAAGGGGGAGGGCCCCGTACGAGCAGTACTTC.

The gene calls are TRBV4-1 and TRBJ2-7, with 7 bases fitting TRBD1. This CDR3 has 15 amino acids. Germline-derived CDR1 and CDR2 are MGHRA and YSYEKL. V lost 5 bases to trimming and J lost 3 bases; unmatched junction nucleotides: 10. The CDR3 sequence is CASSEGGQRGYEQYF. The CDR3, as DNA: TGCGCCAGCAGCGAAGGGGGACAGAGGGGCTACGAGCAGTACTTC.

Written as DNA, the CDR3 is TGTGCCAGCAGTTTACGGACAGGGGGTAGTCAGCCCCAGCATTTT. Translation: CASSLRTGGSQPQHF. The V gene is TRBV2, the J gene TRBJ1-5; 10 bases line up with TRBD1. In germline, CDR1 is SNHLY, CDR2 FYNNEI. The CDR3 sequence is 15 residues long. V lost 5 bases to trimming and J lost 6 bases; unmatched junction nucleotides: 7.

This clone appeared once. V usage is TRBV4-1 and J usage is TRBJ2-7, with 9 bases matching TRBD1. The CDR3 length is 14 residues. The V segment lost 5 bases and the J segment 5 bases; nucleotides outside the gene matches: 7. Germline CDR1 MGHRA, CDR2 YSYEKL. CDR3 in amino acids: CASSFSGTGNEQYF. The CDR3 DNA follows: TGCGCCAGCAGCTTCTCCGGGACAGGGAACGAGCAGTACTTC.

The chain links TRBV7-8 to TRBJ1-2; TRBD1 is a possible D gene (5 bases). CDR3 size: 16 residues. Trimming left V 1 base short and J 8 bases short, with 20 bases between. Germline CDR1 is SGHVS and CDR2 is FQNEAQ. This CDR3 is CASSLGGLDAASGYTF. The DNA for the CDR3 is TGTGCCAGCAGCTTAGGGGGGTTGGACGCGGCGAGCGGCTACACCTTC.

The V and J genes are TRBV28 and TRBJ2-1; no firm D call. With 5 bases removed from V and 7 bases from J, the gap between germline ends came to 12 bases. This CDR3 is built from 13 residues. The germline gives CDR1 MDHEN, CDR2 SYDVKM. CDR3 coding DNA: TGTGCCAGCAGTCCAGGATCCGAGAATGAGCAGTTCTTC. Translated, it gives CASSPGSENEQFF.

The chain carries TRBV6-1 and TRBJ2-7; 9 bases are shared with TRBD2. V trimming: 8 bases; J trimming: 0 bases; junction bases outside the gene matches: 2. Germline V CDR1 and CDR2: MNHNS, SASEGT. The CDR3 loop spans 13 amino acids. Here the CDR3 DNA reads TGTGCCAGCTGCGGGGGGGTCTCCTACGAGCAGTACTTC. Translation: CASCGGVSYEQYF.

The chain employs TRBV19 and TRBJ2-7, with D perhaps TRBD1 or TRBD2 (5 bases each). The CDR3 totals 14 residues. V dropped 6 bases and J dropped 4 bases, with 16 bases sitting between them. The germline CDR1 and CDR2 sequences are LNHDA and SQIVND (reference sequence). CDR3 coding DNA: TGTGCCAGTAGCCCCGGGCCCGGGGCATACGAGCAGTACTTC. This encodes CASSPGPGAYEQYF.

The V gene is TRBV7-9, the J gene TRBJ2-7, with a tentative D call TRBD2 (5 bases). The V and J ends lost 7 bases and 10 bases respectively, with 23 bases between them. This CDR3 spans 14 amino acids. Germline V gene sequence: CDR1 SEHNR, CDR2 FQNEAQ (reference sequence). The CDR3 loop is CASTPTENRGEQYF. The CDR3 coding sequence is TGTGCCAGCACCCCTACAGAGAACCGGGGAGAACAGTACTTC.

The chain combines TRBV19 with TRBJ1-5, with 9 bases fitting TRBD1. Germline loops: CDR1 LNHDA, CDR2 SQIVND (reference sequence). The CDR3 sequence is 17 residues long. Germline trimming cut 4 bases from V and 0 bases from J; bases unmatched to any gene: 7. The CDR3 nucleotides read TGTGCCAGTAGTACCGACAGGGGGGTATATAGCAATCAGCCCCAGCATTTT. Its protein product is CASSTDRGVYSNQPQHF. The whole variable domain, filled in from reference TRBV19 and TRBJ1-5, reads DGGITQSPKYLFRKEGQNVTLSCEQNLNHDAMYWYRQDPGQGLRLIYYSQIVNDFQKGDIAEGYSVSREKKESFPLTVTSAQKNPTAFYLCASSTDRGVYSNQPQHFGDGTRLSIL.

This clone has just one count. The V call is TRBV13, the J call TRBJ1-2; D is unclear. Germline V lookup: CDR1 PRHDT, CDR2 FYEKMQ (reference sequence). This CDR3 comprises 12 residues. V dropped 5 bases and J dropped 8 bases, with 12 bases sitting between them. The CDR3 nucleotides read TGTGCCAGCAGCCTACTGTATGGAGGCTACACCTTC. Translated, it gives CASSLLYGGYTF.

The V and J genes are TRBV19 and TRBJ1-5, with TRBD1 as a possible D gene (5 bases). Germline values: CDR1 LNHDA, CDR2 SQIVND (reference sequence). The V end lost 6 bases, the J end lost 3 bases, and 12 bases lay between the germline ends. This CDR3 region has 14 residues. CDR3 DNA sequence: TGTGCCAGTAGCCATGGGGCGCTCAATCAGCCCCAGCATTTT. It specifies CASSHGALNQPQHF.

The V call is TRBV6-5, the J call TRBJ2-7; perhaps TRBD1 as D (6 bases). V was cut by 5 bases and J by 3 bases, with 8 bases left in between. CDR3 size: 12 residues. Germline assignment: CDR1 MNHEY and CDR2 SVGAGI. CDR3 region: CASSETGYEQYF. CDR3 DNA sequence: TGTGCCAGCAGTGAGACAGGCTACGAGCAGTACTTC.

The CDR3 sequence: CASSPQSANGYTF. The DNA of the CDR3 is TGCGCCAGCAGCCCTCAGTCGGCGAACGGCTACACCTTC. The rearrangement joins TRBV5-1 to TRBJ1-2; D unresolved. Germline V lookup: CDR1 SGHRS, CDR2 YFSETQ. Deletions cut 4 bases from V and 8 bases from J, with 15 bases between. This CDR3 region has 13 residues.

CDR3 region: CASSLLKGTYEQYF. DNA of the CDR3: TGTGCCAGCAGTTTATTGAAGGGTACCTACGAGCAGTACTTC. V and J are TRBV27 and TRBJ2-7; D not certain. Germline V gene sequence: CDR1 MNHEY, CDR2 SMNVEV (reference sequence). V gave up 1 base and J gave up 2 bases, with 9 bases separating them. This CDR3 contains 14 residues.

The rearrangement uses TRBV18 and TRBJ2-1, with TRBD2 as a possible D gene (6 bases). The V end was cut by 0 bases, the J end by 2 bases, with 11 bases between. The CDR3 contains 16 residues. Germline V gene lookup returns CDR1 KGHSH and CDR2 LQKENI. The CDR3 DNA is TGTGCCAGCTCACCACCGGAGCGGGTAACCTACAATGAGCAGTTCTTC. Translating gives CASSPPERVTYNEQFF. The full variable domain, in which reference TRBV18 and TRBJ2-1 provide the parts outside the CDR3, is NAGVMQNPRHLVRRRGQEARLRCSPMKGHSHVYWYRQLPEEGLKFMVYLQKENIIDESGMPKERFSAEFPKEGPSILRIQQVVRGDSAAYFCASSPPERVTYNEQFFGPGTRLTVL.

The V and J genes are TRBV5-1 and TRBJ2-7, with D perhaps TRBD2 (7 bases). The CDR3 covers 15 residues. Per germline, CDR1 SGHRS and CDR2 YFSETQ. V lost 0 bases and J lost 5, with 15 bases in between. The CDR3 bases are TGCGCCAGCAGCTTGGCCGGGGGGCCAAGGAACGAGCAGTACTTC. It translates to CASSLAGGPRNEQYF.

J is TRBJ2-1 and V is TRBV4-1, with TRBD1 matching over 11 bases. The CDR3 sequence is 16 residues long. Germline assignment: CDR1 MGHRA and CDR2 YSYEKL. After removal of 0 bases from V and 4 bases from J, the junction contained 2 bases not matched to a gene. The CDR3 loop reads CASSQEGTGGYNEQFF. The CDR3 coding sequence is TGCGCCAGCAGCCAAGAAGGGACAGGGGGGTACAATGAGCAGTTCTTC.

The V call is TRBV10-2, the J call TRBJ2-7, with D possibly TRBD2 on 6 matching bases. Germline V gene data show CDR1 as WSHSY and CDR2 as SAAADI. Trimming removed 8 bases from V and 5 bases from J, with 13 bases in between. This CDR3 is built from 12 residues. CDR3 coding DNA: TGCGCCAGCGAGGTGGGGACTCACGAGCAGTACTTC. This translates into CASEVGTHEQYF.

This clone is judged medium-sized (0.01 to 0.1%). The chain carries TRBV29-1 and TRBJ2-7; D is unclear. The germline gives CDR1 SQVTM, CDR2 ANQGSEA. V shed 5 bases and J shed 3 bases, with 11 bases lying between them. The CDR3 spans 12 residues. DNA for the CDR3: TGCAGCGTTATGGACGGTAACTACGAGCAGTACTTC. The encoded protein is CSVMDGNYEQYF.

This chain connects TRBV30 to TRBJ1-2; 9 bases map to TRBD1. This CDR3 is 13 amino acids long. The trim removed 5 bases at V and 7 bases at J, leaving 8 bases unmatched. The germline gives CDR1 GTSNPN, CDR2 SVGIG (reference sequence). CDR3 protein: CAWAPGTGFGYTF. CDR3 coding DNA: TGTGCCTGGGCCCCGGGGACAGGGTTTGGCTACACCTTC.

The count of this clone is one. This chain connects TRBV5-1 to TRBJ2-1; no clear D gene. CDR3 length: 14 residues. CDR1 is SGHRS, CDR2 YFSETQ, per germline. The V end was cut by 4 bases, the J end by 6 bases, with 14 bases between. CDR3 in amino acids: CASSPALMFNEQFF. CDR3 sequence (DNA): TGCGCCAGCAGCCCGGCTTTGATGTTCAATGAGCAGTTCTTC.

Notes on this clone: Other DNA variants within this sample encode the same CDR3. The chain carries TRBV11-2 and TRBJ2-3; TRBD2 agrees at 7 bases. Trimming took 6 bases from V and 4 from J; bases not matched to a gene: 7. Looked up from germline, CDR1 is SGHAT and CDR2 is FQNNGV. This CDR3 is built from 14 residues. The CDR3 coding sequence is TGTGCCAGCAGTCTAGGAAGCGGGGCAGATACGCAGTATTTT. This translates into CASSLGSGADTQYF.